This T cell receptor (beta chain) was sequenced during a study of T cells in localized non-small cell lung cancer. Study conclusions and caveats: An association was observed between higher blood T cell density and longer overall survival. Tumor trailed uninvolved adjacent lung in T cell clonality, which peaked there. Median approximately 50 top-100 tumor clones were shared with paired adjacent lung.

This clone was picked up one time. No antigen is known for it. CDR1 and CDR2 from the germline V gene are SGHVS and FQNEAQ. The CDR3 is 13 amino acids. With 5 bases clipped from V and 3 bases from J, the junction kept 3 bases outside the gene matches. The method was immunoSEQ multiplex PCR; TCRdb's version includes in-frame clones alone and lacks a portion of them. In the table there are 20,000 to 25,000 clones, about nine tenths of which are singletons. The source is a man aged 40 to 70 with stage II squamous cell lung carcinoma. The rearrangement joins TRBV7-8 to TRBJ1-1, with TRBD1 matching over 7 bases. Source: PBMCs, taken before any cancer treatment. For the CDR3, the DNA is TGTGCCAGCAGCCCTCAGGGGGACACTGAAGCTTTCTTT. As protein: CASSPQGDTEAFF.